The sample holds many counts of the clone carrying this TCR beta chain. This entry is derived from a study of CDR3 diversity in severe acne. Germline CDR1 and CDR2: SGDLS and YYNGEE. V trimming: 2 bases; J trimming: 4 bases; junction bases outside the gene matches: 10. The CDR3 covers 17 residues. TCRdb fed the PCR reads into MiXCR, producing one record per CDR3 protein. Counted here are 97,000 or so distinct CDR3 sequences, roughly half occurring once; the ten biggest clones make up under 15%. J is TRBJ2-1 and V is TRBV9, with 9 bases matching TRBD1. The sequence derives from a male donor with acne. Sequenced material: blood. CDR3 region: CASSVTGGAAIYNEQFF. Written as DNA, the CDR3 is TGTGCCAGCAGCGTTACAGGGGGCGCAGCCATTTACAATGAGCAGTTCTTC.